This TCR beta chain was sequenced during a study of OX40 agonist ivuxolimab in advanced cancers. Study information: Patients were roughly 83% male with ages roughly 20 to 90, mean roughly 55. Earlier anti-PD-1, anti-PD-L1 or anti-CTLA-4 therapy was permitted; under 50% had received some.

Trimming pared 5 bases from V and 7 bases from J, leaving 7 bases between. CDR1 and CDR2 (germline): SGHRS, YFSETQ. This CDR3 is 12 amino acids long. The investigators sampled blood at baseline, at cycle 4 day 1, and at cycle 7 day 1. Study results and caveats: A proportion of nonresponders additionally exhibited low normalized T-cell clonal expansion.

As to this clone: The antigen is not known.

Some clones are missing from TCRdb's copy, which holds only in-frame ones; the method was immunoSEQ multiplex PCR. The sample consists of roughly 41,000 clones, 85% to 90% of them appearing once. The chain employs TRBV5-1 and TRBJ1-6, with unresolved D. The sequence was obtained from an adult with an advanced solid tumor such as melanoma, head and neck, liver or kidney cancer. Source: CD4+ or CD8+ T cells sorted from blood, taken in a trial of the OX40 agonist ivuxolimab. The CDR3 DNA follows: TGCGCCAGCAGAGTCGGGAATTCACCCCTCCACTTT. Its protein product is CASRVGNSPLHF. The full variable domain, its missing parts supplied by reference TRBV5-1 and TRBJ1-6, is KAGVTQTPRYLIKTRGQQVTLSCSPISGHRSVSWYQQTPGQGLQFLFEYFSETQRNKGNFPGRFSGRQFSNSRSEMNVSTLELGDSALYLCASRVGNSPLHFGNGTRLTVT.